Presented here are 24 T cell receptor beta chains from one specimen sequenced in a study of T cell changes during pregnancy in multiple sclerosis. Profiling relied on immunoSEQ multiplex PCR, and the TCRdb table lists in-frame clones only, not all of them. The sample yields some 68,000 clones, roughly nine tenths seen once. The sample consisted of peripheral blood, taken in the second trimester of pregnancy. The receptors originated from a female donor with multiple sclerosis, enrolled in a pregnancy study.

This sequence joins TRBV11-1 and TRBJ1-3; D is possibly TRBD1 (6 bases). Trimming took 5 bases from V and 4 from J, leaving 15 bases between them. The CDR3 consists of 15 residues. CDR1 and CDR2 (germline): SGHAT, FQDESV (reference sequence). The CDR3 reads CASSLSGTTGNTIYF. For the CDR3, the DNA is TGTGCCAGCAGCCTGAGCGGGACAACCGGAAACACCATATATTTT. The full variable domain, with the rest looked up from reference TRBV11-1 and TRBJ1-3, is EAEVAQSPRYKITEKSQAVAFWCDPISGHATLYWYRQILGQGPELLVQFQDESVVDDSQLPKDRFSAERLKGVDSTLKIQPAELGDSAMYLCASSLSGTTGNTIYFGEGSWLTVV.

The chain has TRBV6-1 and TRBJ1-2, with unresolved D. The germline V gene has CDR1 MNHNS and CDR2 SASEGT. Trimming took off 2 bases at V and 8 bases at J, with 15 bases between the two ends. This CDR3 comprises 14 residues. The CDR3 here is CASSELDLPWGYTF. CDR3 nucleotides: TGTGCCAGCAGTGAATTGGACTTACCCTGGGGCTACACCTTC.

The chain is built from TRBV5-6 and TRBJ1-1; no clear D gene. Trimming took off 1 base at V and 1 base at J, with 8 bases between the two ends. The germline gives CDR1 SGHDT, CDR2 YYEEEE. The CDR3 loop spans 14 amino acids. The CDR3 sequence: CASSLLGPNTEAFF. CDR3 DNA: TGTGCCAGCAGCTTGCTAGGCCCGAACACTGAAGCTTTCTTT.

The chain couples TRBV15 to TRBJ2-3, with 14 bases identical to TRBD2. V lost 0 bases to trimming and J lost 1 base; unmatched junction nucleotides: 3. The germline CDR1 and CDR2 sequences are LNHNV and YYDKDF (reference sequence). The CDR3 is made up of 18 amino acids. CDR3 protein: CATSRDLGLAGGTDTQYF. Here the CDR3 DNA reads TGTGCCACCAGCAGAGATCTGGGACTAGCGGGAGGCACAGATACGCAGTATTTT.

The chain is built from TRBV21-1 and TRBJ1-2; TRBD1 was called by the table and not checked on the DNA. TRBV21-1 is a pseudogene locus. CDR3 size: 15 residues. The CDR3 sequence: CASSTLRTGGGGYTF. The CDR3 coding sequence is TGTGCCAGCAGCACATTGCGGACAGGGGGCGGGGGCTACACCTTC.

The chain joins TRBV9 to TRBJ1-5; D not resolved. This CDR3 has 14 amino acids. V was trimmed by 4 bases and J by 0 bases, leaving 8 bases between them. CDR1 and CDR2 from the germline V gene are SGDLS and YYNGEE. The CDR3 DNA sequence: TGTGCCAGCAGCTCGGGGTATAGCAATCAGCCCCAGCATTTT. As protein: CASSSGYSNQPQHF.

This chain connects TRBV19 to TRBJ2-7, with D maybe TRBD1 (6 bases). Trimming stripped 5 bases from V and 6 bases from J, with 14 bases between. The CDR3 extends over 13 amino acids. Germline V lookup: CDR1 LNHDA, CDR2 SQIVND (reference sequence). The CDR3 DNA follows: TGTGCCAGTAGTTTCTCACAGGGTGGCGAGCAGTACTTC. Protein: CASSFSQGGEQYF.

This chain uses TRBV4-2 with TRBJ1-5; 7 bases map to TRBD1. There are 17 residues in the CDR3. Germline V gene lookup returns CDR1 LGHNA and CDR2 YNFKEQ. V gave up 1 base and J gave up 3 bases; unmatched junction bases: 9. CDR3 protein: CASSQVSTTGLNQPQHF. The CDR3 nucleotides are TGTGCCAGCAGCCAAGTCAGTACGACAGGGCTCAATCAGCCCCAGCATTTT.

This rearrangement joins TRBV18 to TRBJ1-5; 7 bases match TRBD1. The length of the CDR3 is 13 residues. Germline V gene lookup returns CDR1 KGHSH and CDR2 LQKENI. Unmatched junction bases numbered 3, after V lost 5 bases and J lost 5 bases. The CDR3 coding sequence is TGTGCCAGCTCATCAACAGGGGATCAGCCCCAGCATTTT. It is translated as CASSSTGDQPQHF.

The chain carries TRBV18 and TRBJ2-7, with D perhaps TRBD1 (6 bases). The CDR3 has 13 residues. CDR1 KGHSH and CDR2 LQKENI come from the germline V gene. Between the trimmed V and J ends, which lost 6 bases and 2 bases, there was a span of 11 bases. The CDR3 here is CASSSDSAYEQYF. The CDR3 DNA reads TGTGCCAGCTCGTCGGACAGTGCCTACGAGCAGTACTTC.

The rearrangement uses TRBV5-1 and TRBJ1-3, with D maybe TRBD1 (6 bases). This CDR3 has 14 amino acids. V lost 4 bases and J lost 8, with 16 bases in between. Germline CDR1 is SGHRS and CDR2 is YFSETQ. CDR3 in amino acids: CASSPTGFKDTIYF. The CDR3 DNA is TGCGCCAGCAGCCCGACAGGTTTTAAGGACACCATATATTTT.

This chain joins TRBV29-1 and TRBJ2-7; TRBD2 matches 7 bases. Germline CDR1 and CDR2: SQVTM and ANQGSEA. The CDR3 sequence is 14 residues long. J gave up 7 bases and V 6 bases, and 15 bases lay outside the gene matches. As DNA, the CDR3 is TGCAGCGTGCTGGGGACTACCGTCTATGGTGAGCAGTACTTC. Its translation is CSVLGTTVYGEQYF.

The V and J genes are TRBV4-1 and TRBJ2-7, with TRBD2 matching over 9 bases. With 1 base clipped from V and 2 bases from J, the junction kept 12 bases outside the gene matches. Per germline, CDR1 MGHRA and CDR2 YSYEKL. The CDR3 consists of 18 residues. CDR3 loop: CASSQGGLAGEGTYEQYF. The CDR3 region has the DNA TGCGCCAGCAGCCAAGGAGGTTTAGCGGGAGAAGGAACCTACGAGCAGTACTTC.

This chain connects TRBV7-2 to TRBJ2-2; tentatively, D is TRBD1 (6 bases). The CDR3 runs to 15 residues. V was cut by 4 bases and J by 3 bases, with 12 bases left in between. The germline CDR1 and CDR2 sequences are SGHTA and FQGNSA. Here the CDR3 DNA reads TGTGCCAGCAGCTCGGGCCAGGGGTACACCGGGGAGCTGTTTTTT. Its protein product is CASSSGQGYTGELFF.

V usage is TRBV7-2 and J usage is TRBJ2-2, with 10 bases lining up with TRBD1. Germline CDR1 is SGHTA and CDR2 is FQGNSA. Trimming took 4 bases from V and 4 from J; bases not matched to a gene: 6. The CDR3 covers 16 residues. CDR3 nucleotides: TGTGCCAGCAGCTACCTCGGACAGGGGGTCACCGGGGAGCTGTTTTTT. Amino acids: CASSYLGQGVTGELFF.

The V gene is TRBV29-1, the J gene TRBJ1-2, with 8 bases lining up with TRBD1. Germline CDR1 SQVTM, CDR2 ANQGSEA. This CDR3 is built from 11 residues. The trim removed 5 bases at V and 4 bases at J, leaving 0 bases unmatched. The CDR3 protein is CSVTGGYGYTF. In DNA form, the CDR3 reads TGCAGCGTTACAGGGGGCTATGGCTACACCTTC.

J is TRBJ1-4 and V is TRBV5-6; maybe TRBD1 (5 bases). The CDR3 consists of 17 residues. Per the germline V gene, CDR1 is SGHDT and CDR2 is YYEEEE. The ends were cut back, 0 bases at V and 0 bases at J, with 12 bases in the middle. In DNA form, the CDR3 reads TGTGCCAGCAGCTTGGGACAGTCGATAACAACTAATGAAAAACTGTTTTTT. Translated, it gives CASSLGQSITTNEKLFF.

The J gene is TRBJ1-2, the V gene TRBV27; D gene unclear. V was shortened by 7 bases and J by 0 bases, with 12 bases between the two germline ends. This CDR3 is built from 14 residues. CDR1 and CDR2 (germline): MNHEY, SMNVEV (reference sequence). CDR3 protein: CASTPGSSNYGYTF. CDR3 DNA sequence: TGTGCCAGCACTCCAGGAAGCTCTAACTATGGCTACACCTTC.

The rearrangement joins TRBV4-1 to TRBJ2-7; tentatively, D is TRBD2 (6 bases). The CDR3 consists of 14 residues. CDR1 MGHRA and CDR2 YSYEKL come from the germline V gene. The V end was cut by 4 bases, the J end by 4 bases, with 14 bases between. The CDR3 reads CASSPEGSGYEQYF. CDR3 DNA: TGCGCCAGCAGCCCGGAAGGTAGCGGTTACGAGCAGTACTTC.

The chain has TRBV14 and TRBJ2-7, with D maybe TRBD2 (6 bases). Germline V gives CDR1 SGHDN, CDR2 FVKESK. V dropped 3 bases and J dropped 0 bases, with 12 bases sitting between them. The CDR3 is 15 amino acids. For the CDR3, the DNA is TGTGCCAGCAGCCAGATAGCGGTAAGCTCCTACGAGCAGTACTTC. It specifies CASSQIAVSSYEQYF.

This chain joins TRBV5-1 and TRBJ1-1; a weak D match, TRBD1 (5 bases). V shed 0 bases and J shed 0 bases, with 6 bases lying between them. CDR1 is SGHRS and CDR2 is YFSETQ in the germline V gene. The CDR3 spans 14 residues. CDR3 residues: CASSLDRMNTEAFF. CDR3 sequence (DNA): TGCGCCAGCAGCTTGGACAGGATGAACACTGAAGCTTTCTTT. Based on the CDR3 plus reference TRBV5-1 and TRBJ1-1, the full variable domain is KAGVTQTPRYLIKTRGQQVTLSCSPISGHRSVSWYQQTPGQGLQFLFEYFSETQRNKGNFPGRFSGRQFSNSRSEMNVSTLELGDSALYLCASSLDRMNTEAFFGQGTRLTVV.

The chain has TRBV28 and TRBJ1-2; TRBD1 matches at 7 bases. Germline CDR1 MDHEN, CDR2 SYDVKM. V lost 8 bases and J lost 4; bases outside the gene matches: 4. The CDR3 sequence is 12 residues long. CDR3 loop: CASCGDSYGYTF. The CDR3 bases are TGTGCCAGCTGCGGGGACAGCTATGGCTACACCTTC.

V usage is TRBV4-3 and J usage is TRBJ1-1, with 7 bases lining up with TRBD1. Germline V lookup: CDR1 LGHNA, CDR2 YSLEER. The CDR3 extends over 13 amino acids. V trimming: 3 bases; J trimming: 8 bases; junction bases outside the gene matches: 6. The CDR3 DNA reads TGCGCCAGCAGCCAGTGGACAGGATCGGAAGCTTTCTTT. Amino acids: CASSQWTGSEAFF.

The chain uses TRBV25-1 and TRBJ1-1, with D unresolved. Trimming took 2 bases from V and 0 from J, leaving 16 bases between them. The CDR3 runs 17 residues. The germline V gene encodes CDR1 MGHDK and CDR2 SYGVNS. The CDR3 protein is CASSEGWEGTMNTEAFF. The CDR3 region has the DNA TGTGCCAGCAGTGAAGGTTGGGAGGGCACAATGAACACTGAAGCTTTCTTT.